Reported below is one T cell receptor beta chain. Its specific antigen is unknown. No base-level quality is on record; no much larger clone is a single base apart. This sample was taken from a study of T-cell memory formation after mild COVID-19 (dated by TCRdb to about 2021). In terms of the full investigation: TCR sequence clusters from the two donors were found to be largely donor specific. T-cell clones expanding and contracting after mild COVID-19 in two donors were tracked by longitudinal TCRalpha and TCRbeta repertoire sequencing. Two young, previously healthy adult volunteers, one female and one male, were included in the cohort.

Ficoll-Paque density gradient centrifugation was the method used to isolate PBMCs. Summary of the overall study and its limitations: SARS-CoV-2 specificity was not confirmed for the second-wave clones peaking on day 37. Balanced CD4/CD8 phenotypes were observed for clones contracting from day 15 to 85, whereas a bias towards CD4+ was observed for a second wave of clones expanding from day 15 to 37. Only two mild cases were covered by the study, and larger cohorts that include severe cases with pre-infection samples were considered necessary. Contracting CD4+ clones appeared mostly in the CM and EM memory subsets, whereas CD8+ clones were enriched in EMRA. Some responding clones were detected in pre-infection memory, suggesting pre-existing cross-reactive memory T cells joined the SARS-CoV-2 response.

The instrument was an Illumina NovaSeq 6000. TCRalpha and TCRbeta cDNA libraries were built by 5'RACE with constant-segment primers, adding sample barcodes and unique molecular identifiers. Trizol reagent was used to extract RNA from every sample. Library amplification was performed in two PCR steps, and a second sample barcode and Illumina TruSeq adapters were introduced in the second step. Sequencing of libraries was performed on an Illumina NovaSeq with 2 x 150 bp paired-end reads. Per the source publication's procedure: The reads were demultiplexed and collapsed into UMI-guided consensus sequences using migec v1.2.7. Using mixcr v2.1.11, UMI consensuses were aligned to TRA and TRB V and J templates and then assembled into clonotypes. A clonotype was counted as expanded or contracted only when both edgeR and NoisET called the clonotype significant, with the noise models trained on biological replicates. For edgeR calls, the thresholds were a false discovery rate-adjusted p below 0.01 and a log2 fold-change of 1. As an exploratory analysis of dynamics, max-normalized trajectories of the 1000 most abundant clonotypes were examined with PCA combined with hierarchical clustering. The CD4 or CD8 phenotype of responding clones was assigned using the separately sequenced CD4+ and CD8+ repertoires. TCRdb redid the processing of the public reads, applying fastp at Q25 and MiXCR, and retained in-frame beta chains. Rows with one shared CDR3 protein collapse into an entry with the most common genes and DNA. TCRdb, not the original authors, processed these V and J calls. The sample table contains roughly 320,000 distinct CDR3 sequences; only one count was recorded for 25% to 30% of them. The ten most abundant clones make up approximately 12% of the sample.

The germline V gene encodes CDR1 MGHRA and CDR2 YSYEKL. V is shortened by 0 bases, J by 3 bases, and the region joining them spans 13 bases. The CDR3 measures 16 amino acids from cysteine to phenylalanine. The CDR3 DNA has 48 bases and is translated from base 1. This sequence originates from an adult woman who had mild COVID-19 (a few samples of this study predate the infection). The sample titles of this study are shuffled in the database, so cell type and time point are left out; the donor was told from shared clones. This sequence uses TRBV4-1 and TRBJ2-3; TRBD1 might be the D gene, on 5 matching bases. The material sequenced was PBMCs or a T cell subset sorted from them (not recorded which). In nucleotide form, the sequence is TGCGCCAGCAGCCAAGATCTCGGCAGGGTAACAGATACGCAGTATTTT. This yields the protein CASSQDLGRVTDTQYF.